This T cell receptor beta chain was captured by sequencing in a study of blood T cell repertoires in COVID-19. Looking at the study overall: Sample material is recorded as cDNA or gDNA derived from T cells, B-cell-depleted T cells, or PBMCs.

Trimming stripped 5 bases from V and 0 bases from J, with 10 bases between. CDR3 size: 14 residues. Germline CDR1 and CDR2: MNHEY and SMNVEV (reference sequence). As processed by the authors: Reference gene primer amplification yielded estimated nucleated cell counts. Profiling relied on immunoSEQ multiplex PCR, and the TCRdb table lists in-frame clones only, not all of them. V, J and clone size were drawn from that table, and D and trimming were deduced from the DNA. The sample has around 120,000 clones; about 80% are singletons. The TCR was taken from a man between 65 and 79 years old with active or convalescent COVID-19. V is TRBV27 and J is TRBJ1-2; weak D call: TRBD1 (5 bases). The specimen was peripheral blood. CDR3 nucleotide sequence: TGTGCCAGCAGTGCGGGACTTTCTAACTATGGCTACACCTTC. It is translated as CASSAGLSNYGYTF.